One sample yielded the 25 T cell receptor beta chains listed below, sequenced in a study of blood T cell repertoires in COVID-19. Produced via immunoSEQ multiplex PCR; TCRdb's table is partial and in-frame only. The sample consists of some 52,000 clones, 90% of them appearing once. The sample consisted of peripheral blood. These receptors were collected from a human donor in a cohort sampled during active COVID-19.

The rearrangement uses TRBV18 and TRBJ2-1; TRBD2 agrees at 11 bases. J was trimmed by 6 bases and V by 1 base; bases with no gene match: 11. Looked up from germline, CDR1 is KGHSH and CDR2 is LQKENI. The CDR3 is 18 residues long. In DNA form, the CDR3 reads TGTGCCAGCTCACCACTAGCGGGAGGGCCCTCTGGTGTCAATGAGCAGTTCTTC. This encodes CASSPLAGGPSGVNEQFF.

This clone was counted once. This chain links TRBV9 with TRBJ2-4; 9 nucleotides match TRBD2. CDR3 length: 16 amino acids. Germline CDR1 is SGDLS and CDR2 is YYNGEE. V lost 1 base to trimming and J lost 5 bases; unmatched junction nucleotides: 7. The CDR3 spells CASSVTQTSGENIQYF. The CDR3, as DNA: TGTGCCAGCAGCGTAACGCAGACTAGCGGAGAAAACATTCAGTACTTC.

V is TRBV5-4 and J is TRBJ1-3; tentative D call: TRBD1 (5 bases). The germline gives CDR1 SGHNT, CDR2 YYREEE (reference sequence). Trimming took 0 bases from V and 2 from J, leaving 12 bases between them. The CDR3 is 16 residues long. CDR3 amino acids: CASSLVGQGPGNTIYF. CDR3 bases: TGTGCCAGCAGCTTGGTCGGCCAGGGTCCTGGAAACACCATATATTTT.

V usage is TRBV7-3 and J usage is TRBJ2-1; 8 nucleotides align to TRBD1. The V and J ends lost 5 bases and 8 bases, in that order; junction bases with no gene match: 5. CDR3 length: 13 residues. In germline, CDR1 is SGHTA, CDR2 FQGTGA. The CDR3 here is CASSAQGVDEQFF. In nucleotides, the CDR3 is TGTGCCAGCAGCGCACAGGGGGTCGATGAGCAGTTCTTC.

The CDR3 reads CASRRGSDEKLFF. Written as DNA, the CDR3 is TGTGCCAGCCGTCGGGGTTCTGATGAAAAACTGTTTTTT. This chain joins TRBV2 and TRBJ1-4; D gene unclear. The CDR3 loop spans 13 amino acids. V shed 8 bases and J shed 6 bases, with 13 bases lying between them. CDR1 is SNHLY and CDR2 is FYNNEI in the germline V gene.

This clone showed up just a few times. J is TRBJ2-6 and V is TRBV11-2, with a possible D match to TRBD2 (5 bases). V was trimmed by 0 bases and J by 9 bases, leaving 12 bases between them. The CDR3 is 15 residues long. CDR1 and CDR2 from the germline V gene are SGHAT and FQNNGV. The CDR3 region is CASSLDRTRDNVLTF. The CDR3 DNA sequence: TGTGCCAGCAGCTTAGATCGGACTCGGGACAACGTCCTGACTTTC. Drawing the rest from reference TRBV11-2 and TRBJ2-6, the complete variable domain is EAGVAQSPRYKIIEKRQSVAFWCNPISGHATLYWYQQILGQGPKLLIQFQNNGVVDDSQLPKDRFSAERLKGVDSTLKIQPAKLEDSAVYLCASSLDRTRDNVLTFGAGSRLTVL.

This chain links TRBV4-2 with TRBJ2-1; possibly TRBD2 for D (6 bases). The CDR3 is 20 amino acids. The ends were cut back, 1 base at V and 4 bases at J, with 26 bases in the middle. Germline CDR1 and CDR2: LGHNA and YNFKEQ. The CDR3 bases are TGTGCCAGCAGCCAAGGACCGACGCGAGGTGGTAGCGGACGTTACAATGAGCAGTTCTTC. Translating gives CASSQGPTRGGSGRYNEQFF.

With regard to this clone: Relative to the germline gene, one junction end is altered; a read error may explain this. CDR3 protein: CASSVTGGAGNTIYF. The CDR3, as DNA: TGTGCCAGCAGCGTAACTGGGGGCGCTGGAAACACCATATATTTT. V usage is TRBV7-3 and J usage is TRBJ1-3; tentatively, D is TRBD1 (6 bases). Per the germline V gene, CDR1 is SGHTA and CDR2 is FQGTGA. This CDR3 spans 15 amino acids.

The gene calls are TRBV11-2 and TRBJ2-2; the D is unclear. CDR1 SGHAT and CDR2 FQNNGV come from the germline V gene. Between the trimmed V and J ends, which lost 0 bases and 2 bases, there was a span of 7 bases. The CDR3 contains 15 residues. The CDR3 DNA reads TGTGCCAGCAGCTTAGAGGGCCGCAACACCGGGGAGCTGTTTTTT. Protein sequence: CASSLEGRNTGELFF.

In its sample, this clone was seen once. V and J are TRBV27 and TRBJ2-7, with a possible D match to TRBD2 (6 bases). This CDR3 contains 13 residues. V was shortened by 3 bases and J by 9 bases, with 15 bases between the two germline ends. The germline gives CDR1 MNHEY, CDR2 SMNVEV (reference sequence). The CDR3, as DNA: TGTGCCAGCAGTTTGGGGAATAGCGGCAGGCAGTACTTC. It translates to CASSLGNSGRQYF.

The V and J genes are TRBV10-2 and TRBJ1-5; 7 nucleotides align to TRBD1. Trimming took 6 bases from V and 2 from J; bases not matched to a gene: 1. This CDR3 has 13 amino acids. CDR1 is WSHSY and CDR2 is SAAADI in the germline V gene. This CDR3 is CASSGQGNQPQHF. In DNA form, the CDR3 reads TGCGCCAGCAGCGGACAGGGCAATCAGCCCCAGCATTTT.

This chain joins TRBV28 and TRBJ2-5; 7 bases fit TRBD1. Germline-derived CDR1 and CDR2 are MDHEN and SYDVKM. V lost 5 bases and J lost 7; bases outside the gene matches: 7. The CDR3 covers 13 residues. The CDR3 reads CASSLRDRATQYF. DNA for the CDR3: TGTGCCAGCAGTCTCCGGGACAGAGCGACCCAGTACTTC.

V gene TRBV28 combines with J gene TRBJ1-3; D uncertain. This CDR3 comprises 12 residues. The V gene lost 6 bases and the J gene lost 5 bases, with 8 bases spanning the gap. CDR1 MDHEN and CDR2 SYDVKM come from the germline V gene. The chain's CDR3 is CASRPTRNTIYF. The CDR3 DNA follows: TGTGCCAGCAGACCGACAAGAAACACCATATATTTT. The full variable domain, in which reference TRBV28 and TRBJ1-3 provide the parts outside the CDR3, is DVKVTQSSRYLVKRTGEKVFLECVQDMDHENMFWYRQDPGLGLRLIYFSYDVKMKEKGDIPEGYSVSREKKERFSLILESASTNQTSMYLCASRPTRNTIYFGEGSWLTVV.

The V and J genes are TRBV7-2 and TRBJ1-5, with 8 bases that match TRBD1. The CDR3 runs to 15 residues. Germline values: CDR1 SGHTA, CDR2 FQGNSA. V lost 1 base to trimming and J lost 3 bases; unmatched junction nucleotides: 2. The CDR3 sequence is CASSLEDRDNQPQHF. In DNA, the CDR3 is TGTGCCAGCAGCTTAGAGGACAGGGACAATCAGCCCCAGCATTTT.

This chain joins TRBV6-6 and TRBJ1-4; TRBD1 matches 7 bases. There are 14 residues in the CDR3. The J segment lost 6 bases and the V segment lost 4 bases, leaving 5 bases of the junction unmatched. Germline CDR1 MNHNY, CDR2 SVGAGI (reference sequence). The CDR3 sequence: CASSFQGGDEKLFF. CDR3 sequence (DNA): TGTGCCAGCAGTTTCCAGGGGGGAGATGAAAAACTGTTTTTT.

The gene calls are TRBV25-1 and TRBJ1-2; 9 bases map to TRBD1. Germline V lookup: CDR1 MGHDK, CDR2 SYGVNS. Unmatched junction bases numbered 10, after V lost 6 bases and J lost 8 bases. The length of the CDR3 is 14 residues. The CDR3 DNA follows: TGTGCCAGCAGCGCACCGGGACAGGGTAGAGGCTACACCTTC. It yields the protein CASSAPGQGRGYTF.

This clone has a single count. The chain has TRBV27 and TRBJ2-7; 8 nucleotides match TRBD2. Germline CDR1 and CDR2: MNHEY and SMNVEV (reference sequence). V trimming: 3 bases; J trimming: 0 bases; junction bases outside the gene matches: 7. This CDR3 comprises 16 residues. The CDR3 region has the DNA TGTGCCAGCAGTTTTCTACTAGCGGACCACTCCTACGAGCAGTACTTC. Translating it yields CASSFLLADHSYEQYF.

The chain employs TRBV6-1 and TRBJ2-7, with D maybe TRBD1 (6 bases). Germline loops: CDR1 MNHNS, CDR2 SASEGT. The CDR3 runs 12 residues. Trimming removed 0 bases at V and 9 bases at J, with 9 bases between. CDR3 DNA: TGTGCCAGCAGTGAAGCGGGGGCGTGGCAGTACTTC. Translation: CASSEAGAWQYF.

This chain joins TRBV4-1 and TRBJ1-2, with D unresolved. Looked up from germline, CDR1 is MGHRA and CDR2 is YSYEKL. Deletions cut 4 bases from V and 7 bases from J, with 13 bases between. This CDR3 region has 13 residues. CDR3 bases: TGCGCCAGCAGCCCCGCCCAGGAGGTTGGCTACACCTTC. Translated, it gives CASSPAQEVGYTF.

This clone was seen a single time. This chain connects TRBV11-2 to TRBJ2-1; tentative D call: TRBD1 (6 bases). CDR1 SGHAT and CDR2 FQNNGV come from the germline V gene. CDR3 length: 16 residues. The germline V and J ends were trimmed by 5 bases and 0 bases, with 14 bases remaining between them. CDR3 loop: CASSTRRGPSYNEQFF. Here the CDR3 DNA reads TGTGCCAGCAGCACCCGCAGGGGACCCTCCTACAATGAGCAGTTCTTC.

V and J are TRBV20-1 and TRBJ2-5, with D possibly being TRBD2 (5 bases). This CDR3 region has 9 residues. With 7 bases removed from V and 10 bases from J, the gap between germline ends came to 10 bases. CDR1 is DFQATT and CDR2 is SNEGSKA in the germline V gene (reference sequence). CDR3 protein: CSVAEDQYF. In DNA form, the CDR3 reads TGCAGTGTGGCGGAGGACCAGTACTTC.

The chain has TRBV6-1 and TRBJ1-2; D is unclear. Germline CDR1 and CDR2: MNHNS and SASEGT. The CDR3 loop spans 13 amino acids. The V end was cut by 2 bases, the J end by 4 bases, with 8 bases between. Here the CDR3 DNA reads TGTGCCAGCAGTGAATCCGGGTTCTATGGCTACACCTTC. This sequence encodes CASSESGFYGYTF.

This chain uses TRBV5-1 with TRBJ1-3, with TRBD1 matching over 7 bases. This CDR3 comprises 16 residues. Per germline, CDR1 SGHRS and CDR2 YFSETQ. Trimming cost V 4 bases and J 0 bases; bases outside gene matches: 7. CDR3 loop: CASSQRTGNSGNTIYF. The CDR3 DNA follows: TGCGCCAGCAGCCAGAGGACAGGCAACTCTGGAAACACCATATATTTT.

CDR3 coding DNA: TGTGCCATCAGCCGGGACAGGGTCGACGAGCAGTACTTC. The encoded protein is CAISRDRVDEQYF. The J gene is TRBJ2-7, the V gene TRBV10-3, with 9 bases that match TRBD1. In germline, CDR1 is ENHRY, CDR2 SYGVKD. The CDR3 sequence is 13 residues long. With V trimmed by 6 bases and J by 5 bases, 5 bases remained unmatched.

This sequence joins TRBV10-3 and TRBJ2-5; D perhaps matches TRBD1 (5 bases). The CDR3 extends over 12 amino acids. The germline CDR1 and CDR2 sequences are ENHRY and SYGVKD. The V and J ends lost 6 bases and 0 bases respectively, with 5 bases between them. In DNA, the CDR3 is TGTGCCATCAGGGACAACCAAGAGACCCAGTACTTC. Amino acid sequence: CAIRDNQETQYF.